This T cell receptor beta chain emerged from a study of Graves' ophthalmopathy and Graves' hyperthyroidism. Points on this clonotype: Its antigen is as yet unknown. A read error may account for a junction end that differs from germline.

A diagnosis was made from clinical symptoms together with serum thyroxine, TRAb, thyroid ultrasound and orbital computed tomography. The TCR beta CDR3 regions underwent amplification from RNA transcripts. An opening RT-PCR round employed HTBI primers and preceded a second-round multiplex PCR. TCRdb re-called the multiplex PCR reads with MiXCR, one entry per CDR3 protein. Of about 740,000 distinct CDR3 sequences listed, around 40% are singletons. The study's findings and limits: Built on 13 signatures, a model told ophthalmopathy apart from stable hyperthyroidism with about 90% sensitivity and around 80% specificity.

Sequenced: peripheral blood. This clonotype was sampled from an adult man with Graves' ophthalmopathy.

This CDR3 reads CASSWGLAGDQETQYF. The CDR3, as DNA: TGTGCCAGCAGTTGGGGACTAGCGGGGGATCAAGAGACCCAGTACTTC. V gene TRBV10-3 combines with J gene TRBJ2-5; 14 bases are a match to TRBD2. This CDR3 spans 16 amino acids. The V gene's germline CDR1 is ENHRY and CDR2 SYGVKD.